This entry lists 2 T cell receptor beta chains sequenced from one sample in a study of cytomegalovirus exposure and HLA in healthy donors. Primers for the PCR totalled 60 Vbeta and 13 Jbeta. The data were produced by immunoSEQ multiplex PCR, yet TCRdb's version contains in-frame clones alone and is incomplete. Of around 120,000 clones listed, more than 70% are singletons. Sample: PBMCs. All receptors come from a man aged 45 to 65 in good health and CMV-seropositive.

This chain uses TRBV19 with TRBJ2-7; no clear D. The V and J ends lost 5 bases and 1 base respectively, with 15 bases between them. The V gene's germline CDR1 is LNHDA and CDR2 SQIVND (reference sequence). This CDR3 comprises 15 residues. The chain's CDR3 is CASSPSDLGSYEQYF. CDR3 DNA: TGTGCCAGTAGTCCCTCCGACTTAGGATCCTACGAGCAGTACTTC.

The V call is TRBV5-1, the J call TRBJ1-5; 9 bases match TRBD1. The CDR3 length is 18 residues. CDR1 SGHRS and CDR2 YFSETQ come from the germline V gene. V lost 4 bases, J lost 0 bases, and 11 bases stayed unmatched. DNA of the CDR3: TGCGCCAGCAGCCTCGGGACAGGGTCGGACGGTAGCAATCAGCCCCAGCATTTT. It yields the protein CASSLGTGSDGSNQPQHF. Full variable domain (outside the CDR3, taken from reference TRBV5-1 and TRBJ1-5): KAGVTQTPRYLIKTRGQQVTLSCSPISGHRSVSWYQQTPGQGLQFLFEYFSETQRNKGNFPGRFSGRQFSNSRSEMNVSTLELGDSALYLCASSLGTGSDGSNQPQHFGDGTRLSIL.